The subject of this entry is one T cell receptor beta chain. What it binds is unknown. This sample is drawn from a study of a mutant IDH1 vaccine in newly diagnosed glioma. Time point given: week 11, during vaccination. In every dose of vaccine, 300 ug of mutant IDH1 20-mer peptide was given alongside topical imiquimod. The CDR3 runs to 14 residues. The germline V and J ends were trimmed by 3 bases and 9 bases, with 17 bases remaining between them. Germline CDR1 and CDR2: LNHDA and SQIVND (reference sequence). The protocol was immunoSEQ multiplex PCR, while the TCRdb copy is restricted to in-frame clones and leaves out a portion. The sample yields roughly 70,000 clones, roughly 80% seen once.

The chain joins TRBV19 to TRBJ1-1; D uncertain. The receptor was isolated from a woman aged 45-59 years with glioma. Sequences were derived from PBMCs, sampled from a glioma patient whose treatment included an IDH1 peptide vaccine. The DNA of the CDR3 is TGTGCCAGTAGTATTGATTTTGTGTCAGAAAAAGCTTTCTTT. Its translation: CASSIDFVSEKAFF.